The present entry profiles one T cell receptor beta chain with its context. In germline, CDR1 is SEHNR, CDR2 FQNEAQ (reference sequence). The CDR3 contains 15 residues. V shed 0 bases and J shed 1 base, with 8 bases lying between them. The entry originates in a study of T cell repertoires in cytomegalovirus infection. MiXCR, applied by TCRdb to the reads, yields one record per CDR3 protein. The data contain roughly 300,000 distinct CDR3 sequences, 9.5% of them singletons. The TCR sequence derives from a human donor in good health (CMV status not recorded). Some clones in this sample may be carry-over from other donors' samples. J is TRBJ2-3 and V is TRBV7-9; D is undetermined. Sequencing was performed on PBMCs. CDR3: CASSLASLGTDTQYF. DNA for the CDR3: TGTGCCAGCAGCTTAGCTTCTCTAGGCACAGATACGCAGTATTTT.